Presented here are 18 T cell receptor beta chains from one specimen sequenced in a study of blood T cell repertoires in COVID-19. Repertoires were generated with immunoSEQ multiplex PCR, while TCRdb's copy carries only in-frame clones and drops some. The sample lists some 200,000 clones, around four fifths occurring once. Sequencing was done on a sample of peripheral blood. These receptor sequences come from a woman aged 55-69 years who had recovered from COVID-19.

The chain is built from TRBV6-5 and TRBJ2-3, with D maybe TRBD2 (6 bases). The V gene lost 2 bases and the J gene lost 3 bases, with 15 bases spanning the gap. The CDR3 contains 16 residues. Germline V gives CDR1 MNHEY, CDR2 SVGAGI. This chain's CDR3 is CASSYEAGLGTDTQYF. CDR3 sequence (DNA): TGTGCCAGCAGTTACGAGGCGGGGTTGGGGACAGATACGCAGTATTTT.

The rearrangement uses TRBV30 and TRBJ1-5; TRBD1 is a possible D gene (6 bases). The germline V and J ends were trimmed by 6 bases and 0 bases, with 12 bases remaining between them. The CDR3 spans 14 residues. Germline V gene lookup returns CDR1 GTSNPN and CDR2 SVGIG (reference sequence). The CDR3 nucleotides read TGTGCCTGCCAAGAGGGGGATAGCAATCAGCCCCAGCATTTT. Amino acids: CACQEGDSNQPQHF.

The rearrangement links TRBV3-1 (or the pseudogene TRBV3-2) to TRBJ2-3, with TRBD2 matching over 12 bases. Trimming at V came to 6 bases and at J to 1 base, leaving 2 bases not matched to a gene. The CDR3 is 15 residues long. CDR1 LGHDT and CDR2 YNNKEL come from the germline V gene (reference sequence). In DNA, the CDR3 is TGTGCCAGCAGGCTAGCGGGGGGGGGCACAGATACGCAGTATTTT. It codes for CASRLAGGGTDTQYF.

The genes are TRBV10-3 and TRBJ2-7; 7 bases are a match to TRBD1. Germline V lookup: CDR1 ENHRY, CDR2 SYGVKD. The V gene end was trimmed by 3 bases and the J gene end by 0 bases; junction bases not matched to a gene: 8. The CDR3 contains 16 residues. This chain's CDR3 is CAISEGPSGGSYEQYF. The DNA of the CDR3 is TGTGCCATCAGTGAAGGGCCTTCAGGGGGCTCCTACGAGCAGTACTTC.

The CDR3 region has the DNA TGTGCCAGCAAAGGACTAGCCTTAAAAGAGACCCAGTACTTC. Residues: CASKGLALKETQYF. This chain connects TRBV2 to TRBJ2-5, with 8 nucleotides matching TRBD2. With 7 bases clipped from V and 3 bases from J, the junction kept 7 bases outside the gene matches. CDR3 size: 14 residues. Germline V gives CDR1 SNHLY, CDR2 FYNNEI.

This clone was seen only a few times. The chain recombines TRBV7-9 with TRBJ2-7, with 9 bases that match TRBD1. V shed 3 bases, J shed 6 bases, and the junction held 6 bases outside the gene matches. The CDR3 length is 14 residues. The germline V gene encodes CDR1 SEHNR and CDR2 FQNEAQ (reference sequence). The CDR3 sequence: CASSFTGTGTEQYF. CDR3 DNA: TGTGCCAGCAGCTTCACCGGGACAGGGACCGAGCAGTACTTC. Together with reference TRBV7-9 and TRBJ2-7, the CDR3 gives the full variable domain: DTGVSQNPRHKITKRGQNVTFRCDPISEHNRLYWYRQTLGQGPEFLTYFQNEAQLEKSRLLSDRFSAERPKGSFSTLEIQRTEQGDSAMYLCASSFTGTGTEQYFGPGTRLTVT.

CDR3 amino acids: CASSESTGPYEQYF. As DNA, the CDR3 is TGCGCCAGCAGTGAGTCGACAGGTCCATACGAGCAGTACTTC. The chain has TRBV10-1 and TRBJ2-7, with D possibly TRBD1 on 6 matching bases. There are 14 residues in the CDR3. Germline loops: CDR1 WNHNN, CDR2 SYGVQD (reference sequence). V dropped 0 bases and J dropped 4 bases, with 10 bases sitting between them.

This chain links TRBV5-1 with TRBJ1-2, with D tentatively TRBD1 (6 bases). The germline CDR1 and CDR2 sequences are SGHRS and YFSETQ. V was shortened by 4 bases and J by 3 bases, with 13 bases between the two germline ends. The CDR3 covers 14 residues. The CDR3 spells CASSILTGDYGYTF. The CDR3 nucleotides are TGCGCCAGCAGCATACTGACAGGAGACTATGGCTACACCTTC. Looking up the rest from reference TRBV5-1 and TRBJ1-2 gives the full variable domain: KAGVTQTPRYLIKTRGQQVTLSCSPISGHRSVSWYQQTPGQGLQFLFEYFSETQRNKGNFPGRFSGRQFSNSRSEMNVSTLELGDSALYLCASSILTGDYGYTFGSGTRLTVV.

The chain carries TRBV6-5 and TRBJ1-5; 7 bases line up with TRBD1. Germline trimming cut 6 bases from V and 6 bases from J; bases unmatched to any gene: 8. This CDR3 is 14 amino acids long. CDR1 is MNHEY and CDR2 is SVGAGI in the germline V gene. CDR3: CASRTAGGSQPQHF. The CDR3 bases are TGTGCCAGCAGAACGGCAGGGGGAAGTCAGCCCCAGCATTTT.

This clone occurred a few times. The chain links TRBV18 to TRBJ1-6, with D unresolved. CDR3 length: 13 amino acids. Germline assignment: CDR1 KGHSH and CDR2 LQKENI. The ends were cut back, 1 base at V and 8 bases at J, with 6 bases in the middle. CDR3 loop: CASSPRRDSPLHF. CDR3 in DNA: TGTGCCAGCTCACCACGGAGGGATTCACCCCTCCACTTT.

The chain links TRBV11-3 to TRBJ2-3; D gene unclear. The CDR3 contains 13 residues. Germline V gene lookup returns CDR1 SGHNT and CDR2 YENEEA. V shed 1 base and J shed 5 bases, with 7 bases lying between them. The CDR3 nucleotides are TGTGCCAGCAGCTTAGGAGAGGTAGATACGCAGTATTTT. It is translated as CASSLGEVDTQYF.

The V gene is TRBV30, the J gene TRBJ2-2, with 9 bases fitting TRBD2. CDR3 length: 17 residues. Germline-derived CDR1 and CDR2 are GTSNPN and SVGIG (reference sequence). The trim removed 2 bases at V and 7 bases at J, leaving 14 bases unmatched. The CDR3 loop reads CAWSQRSLAGYGGELFF. As DNA, the CDR3 is TGTGCCTGGAGTCAACGTTCCCTAGCGGGGTATGGCGGGGAGCTGTTTTTT.

The chain joins TRBV6-2 or TRBV6-3 to TRBJ2-3; D is ambiguous. With 0 bases removed from V and 14 bases from J, the gap between germline ends came to 9 bases. CDR1 MNHEY and CDR2 SVGEGT come from the germline V gene. CDR3 size: 11 residues. CDR3 amino acids: CASSYSLVVYF. CDR3 coding DNA: TGTGCCAGCAGTTACTCACTCGTTGTGTATTTT.

This clone was observed at least ten times. The V call is TRBV19, the J call TRBJ1-2; 7 nucleotides line up with TRBD1. Losses at the gene ends were 6 bases for V and 5 bases for J; bases not matched to a gene: 15. Germline CDR1 LNHDA, CDR2 SQIVND (reference sequence). This CDR3 region has 16 residues. The CDR3 protein is CASSPGQIGPFYGYTF. The CDR3 bases are TGTGCCAGTAGCCCGGGACAGATAGGACCTTTTTATGGCTACACCTTC.

The CDR3 DNA sequence: TGTGCCAGCATGGGCGGGGTGGTGGGTACACTAGCCAAAAACATTCAGTACTTC. It is translated as CASMGGVVGTLAKNIQYF. V and J are TRBV2 and TRBJ2-4, with D maybe TRBD2 (6 bases). Germline loops: CDR1 SNHLY, CDR2 FYNNEI. V was pared by 7 bases and J by 0 bases, with 22 bases between. The CDR3 sequence is 18 residues long.

This clone was detected once. The chain combines TRBV18 with TRBJ2-7; tentatively, D is TRBD2 (5 bases). V lost 0 bases, J lost 6 bases, and 9 bases lay in between. CDR3 length: 13 amino acids. Germline V lookup: CDR1 KGHSH, CDR2 LQKENI. The CDR3 DNA follows: TGTGCCAGCTCACCACCCACCCGGGGCGAGCAGTACTTC. Protein: CASSPPTRGEQYF.

J is TRBJ2-7 and V is TRBV29-1; 10 bases agree with TRBD2. This CDR3 contains 13 residues. Looked up from germline, CDR1 is SQVTM and CDR2 is ANQGSEA. V gave up 7 bases and J gave up 2 bases; unmatched junction bases: 5. In DNA form, the CDR3 reads TGCAGCGCAAGGACTAGCGGCACCTACGAGCAGTACTTC. As protein: CSARTSGTYEQYF.

V gene TRBV18 combines with J gene TRBJ2-1; possibly TRBD1 for D (6 bases). This CDR3 has 16 residues. V lost 5 bases and J 0 bases, leaving 14 bases between the germline ends. Germline-derived CDR1 and CDR2 are KGHSH and LQKENI. The CDR3 here is CASSSNTGSSYNEQFF. Here the CDR3 DNA reads TGTGCCAGCTCATCAAACACAGGGAGCTCCTACAATGAGCAGTTCTTC.